This passage covers 17 T cell receptor beta chains from one sample sequenced in a study of memory CD4+ T cells and cytomegalovirus serostatus. The sort gate was single viable CD3+CD4+CD8-CD45RO+ cells for memory CD4+ T cells. The assay was immunoSEQ multiplex PCR, and TCRdb's table has in-frame clones only and misses some. The data show tens of thousands of clones, 82% seen once. Sequencing was performed on memory CD4+ T cells from blood. The receptors originated from an adult in good health and CMV-seronegative. Some clones in this sample may be carry-over from other donors' samples.

This CDR3 is CASSQANMGLATNEQFF. The CDR3, as DNA: TGCGCCAGCAGCCAAGCGAACATGGGACTAGCAACGAATGAGCAGTTCTTC. The rearrangement joins TRBV4-1 to TRBJ2-1; 9 bases align to TRBD2. Germline CDR1 and CDR2: MGHRA and YSYEKL. The CDR3 has 17 amino acids. The V segment lost 1 base and the J segment 7 bases; nucleotides outside the gene matches: 11.

The chain couples TRBV29-1 to TRBJ1-2; tentative D call: TRBD1 (6 bases). CDR3 length: 12 residues. Germline assignment: CDR1 SQVTM and CDR2 ANQGSEA. V dropped 7 bases and J dropped 12 bases, with 21 bases sitting between them. The CDR3, as DNA: TGCAGCGCAGCAAACAGGGCGATGGGAAACACCTTC. Its translation: CSAANRAMGNTF. Full variable domain (outside the CDR3, taken from reference TRBV29-1 and TRBJ1-2): SAVISQKPSRDICQRGTSLTIQCQVDSQVTMMFWYRQQPGQSLTLIATANQGSEATYESGFVIDKFPISRPNLTFSTLTVSNMSPEDSSIYLCSAANRAMGNTFGSGTRLTVV.

V and J are TRBV28 and TRBJ2-7; 15 bases are shared with TRBD2. J lost 1 base, V lost 5 bases, and 3 bases had no gene match. The CDR3 spans 16 residues. From germline, CDR1 is MDHEN and CDR2 SYDVKM. Here the CDR3 DNA reads TGTGCCAGCAGTCGGGGGACTAGCGGGAGGTCCTACGAGCAGTACTTC. Encoded protein: CASSRGTSGRSYEQYF.

V and J are TRBV11-3 and TRBJ2-3; D not resolved. Trimming stripped 0 bases from V and 2 bases from J, with 9 bases between. CDR3 length: 15 residues. Per germline, CDR1 SGHNT and CDR2 YENEEA. The CDR3 bases are TGTGCCAGCAGCTTAGATCCCGGACCCACAGATACGCAGTATTTT. Its translation is CASSLDPGPTDTQYF. Complete variable domain (other parts from reference TRBV11-3 and TRBJ2-3): EAGVVQSPRYKIIEKKQPVAFWCNPISGHNTLYWYLQNLGQGPELLIRYENEEAVDDSQLPKDRFSAERLKGVDSTLKIQPAELGDSAVYLCASSLDPGPTDTQYFGPGTRLTVL.

The chain employs TRBV5-6 and TRBJ2-1; D may be TRBD2 (6 bases). This CDR3 contains 13 residues. The germline gives CDR1 SGHDT, CDR2 YYEEEE. V was shortened by 0 bases and J by 7 bases, with 8 bases between the two germline ends. The CDR3 region is CASSLAGGNEQFF. DNA of the CDR3: TGTGCCAGCAGCTTGGCCGGGGGTAATGAGCAGTTCTTC.

This clone has more than one count but fewer than ten. The chain carries TRBV15 and TRBJ2-6; maybe TRBD2 (6 bases). Germline V gene data show CDR1 as LNHNV and CDR2 as YYDKDF (reference sequence). The CDR3 is made up of 15 amino acids. Trimming took off 1 base at V and 2 bases at J, with 6 bases between the two ends. The CDR3 is CATSRGGAGANVLTF. Written as DNA, the CDR3 is TGTGCCACCAGCAGAGGGGGGGCTGGGGCCAACGTCCTGACTTTC. Full variable domain (missing parts from reference TRBV15 and TRBJ2-6): DAMVIQNPRYQVTQFGKPVTLSCSQTLNHNVMYWYQQKSSQAPKLLFHYYDKDFNNEADTPDNFQSRRPNTSFCFLDIRSPGLGDTAMYLCATSRGGAGANVLTFGAGSRLTVL.

This chain connects TRBV28 to TRBJ2-7; possibly TRBD1 for D (6 bases). V shed 6 bases and J shed 7 bases, with 13 bases lying between them. The CDR3 runs 12 residues. The germline V gene encodes CDR1 MDHEN and CDR2 SYDVKM. CDR3: CASRQGLIEQYF. As DNA, the CDR3 is TGTGCCAGCAGACAGGGTCTAATTGAGCAGTACTTC.

The chain joins TRBV28 to TRBJ2-7; the D call may be TRBD1 or TRBD2 (5 bases each). Germline CDR1 is MDHEN and CDR2 is SYDVKM. The CDR3 has 13 residues. The V end was cut by 3 bases, the J end by 4 bases, with 10 bases between. The CDR3 sequence: CASSFGAAYEQYF. CDR3 in DNA: TGTGCCAGCAGTTTCGGGGCCGCATACGAGCAGTACTTC.

The chain employs TRBV4-1 and TRBJ1-5; possibly TRBD1 for D (6 bases). The CDR3 has 16 residues. From germline, CDR1 is MGHRA and CDR2 YSYEKL. Trimming cost V 2 bases and J 1 base, with 12 bases left between them. CDR3 sequence (DNA): TGCGCCAGCAGCCAACGCGCCGACAGGAGCAATCAGCCCCAGCATTTT. Translating gives CASSQRADRSNQPQHF.

The V gene is TRBV5-5, the J gene TRBJ2-2, with TRBD1 as a possible D gene (6 bases). CDR1 and CDR2 from the germline V gene are SGHKS and YYEKEE (reference sequence). The CDR3 runs to 15 residues. Trimming took 5 bases from V and 4 from J, leaving 15 bases between them. CDR3 sequence reads: CASSPRGRATGELFF. CDR3 nucleotide sequence: TGTGCCAGCAGTCCCAGGGGTCGGGCCACCGGGGAGCTGTTTTTT.

This clone was picked up a small number of times. J is TRBJ1-5 and V is TRBV6-6; 7 positions agree with TRBD1. With V trimmed by 1 base and J by 5 bases, 2 bases remained unmatched. Germline CDR1 reads MNHNY; CDR2 reads SVGAGI (reference sequence). The CDR3 is made up of 14 amino acids. CDR3 bases: TGTGCCAGCAGTTACTATCAGGGGGATCAGCCCCAGCATTTT. Its protein product is CASSYYQGDQPQHF.

This clone came up once. The chain is built from TRBV5-4 and TRBJ2-2; 8 nucleotides line up with TRBD2. With V trimmed by 3 bases and J by 0 bases, 4 bases remained unmatched. The CDR3 is 16 residues long. CDR1 SGHNT and CDR2 YYREEE come from the germline V gene (reference sequence). The CDR3 sequence: CASSSTSGANTGELFF. CDR3 DNA sequence: TGTGCCAGCAGCTCCACTAGCGGCGCGAACACCGGGGAGCTGTTTTTT.

The rearrangement links TRBV7-2 to TRBJ1-5, with D uncertain. V lost 2 bases and J lost 4, with 9 bases in between. The germline gives CDR1 SGHTA, CDR2 FQGNSA. CDR3 length: 14 residues. CDR3 DNA: TGTGCCAGCAGCTTAATAGACGGGAATCAGCCCCAGCATTTT. Its protein is CASSLIDGNQPQHF.

Here the CDR3 reads CASSKGGGGTDTQYF. The CDR3 DNA follows: TGTGCCAGCAGCAAGGGGGGAGGGGGCACAGATACGCAGTATTTT. The genes are TRBV5-6 and TRBJ2-3; TRBD2 might be the D (7 bases). The length of the CDR3 is 15 residues. Looked up from germline, CDR1 is SGHDT and CDR2 is YYEEEE. V lost 4 bases and J 1 base, leaving 13 bases between the germline ends.

CDR3 nucleotide sequence: TGTGCCAGCAGTAGGGGGCAGGGTTCCGGGGCCAACGTCCTGACTTTC. It codes for CASSRGQGSGANVLTF. The V call is TRBV9, the J call TRBJ2-6, with 7 bases aligning to TRBD1. Germline V gives CDR1 SGDLS, CDR2 YYNGEE. V was pared by 5 bases and J by 4 bases, with 9 bases of the junction left unmatched. The CDR3 sequence is 16 residues long.

The chain uses TRBV5-5 and TRBJ1-1; D not certain. Germline V lookup: CDR1 SGHKS, CDR2 YYEKEE (reference sequence). V lost 3 bases to trimming and J lost 0 bases, with 6 bases between them. The CDR3 extends over 13 amino acids. In nucleotides, the CDR3 is TGTGCCAGCAGCTATGGATTGAACACTGAAGCTTTCTTT. Protein: CASSYGLNTEAFF.

V is TRBV10-3 and J is TRBJ2-2; a possible D gene is TRBD2 (6 bases). Germline CDR1 reads ENHRY; CDR2 reads SYGVKD. The CDR3 is 15 residues long. The V gene lost 0 bases and the J gene lost 6 bases, with 11 bases spanning the gap. The CDR3 DNA is TGTGCCATCAGTGAGTCCCCGACTAGTGCCGGGGAGCTGTTTTTT. This translates into CAISESPTSAGELFF.